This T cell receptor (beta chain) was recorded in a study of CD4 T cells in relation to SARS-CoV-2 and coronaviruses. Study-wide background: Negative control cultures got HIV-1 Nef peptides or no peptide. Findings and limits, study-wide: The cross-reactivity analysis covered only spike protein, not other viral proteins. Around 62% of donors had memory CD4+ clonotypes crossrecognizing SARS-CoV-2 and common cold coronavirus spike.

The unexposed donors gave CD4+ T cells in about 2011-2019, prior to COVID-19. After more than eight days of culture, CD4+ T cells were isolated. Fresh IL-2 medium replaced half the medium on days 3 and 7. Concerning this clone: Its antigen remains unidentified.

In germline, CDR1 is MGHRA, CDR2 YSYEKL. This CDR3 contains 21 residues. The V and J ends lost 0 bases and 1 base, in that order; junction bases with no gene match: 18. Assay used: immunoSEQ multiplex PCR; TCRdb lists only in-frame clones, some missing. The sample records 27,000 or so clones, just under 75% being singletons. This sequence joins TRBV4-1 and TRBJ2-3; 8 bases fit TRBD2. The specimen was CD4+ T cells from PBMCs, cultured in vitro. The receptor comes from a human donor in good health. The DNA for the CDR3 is TGCGCCAGCAGCCAAGATAGGTTTACGCGGGAGGCGACAAAAGGCACAGATACGCAGTATTTT. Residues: CASSQDRFTREATKGTDTQYF.